This TCR beta chain derives from a study of neurological immune-mediated disorders. TCRdb called the 5' RACE reads again in MiXCR, with one record for every CDR3 protein. The sample has under 40,000 distinct CDR3 sequences; less than 9% are singletons. This clonotype was seen ten or more times. The receptor's source is a man aged 45-60 years in good health. Source material: CD4+ T cells from blood.

In DNA, the CDR3 is TGTGCCAGCAGCCAAGGGGGCAGGGCCGCGGGGGAGCAGTACTTC. Translated: CASSQGGRAAGEQYF. This sequence joins TRBV3-1 and TRBJ2-7, with D maybe TRBD2 (6 bases). The length of the CDR3 is 15 residues. Germline V CDR1 and CDR2: LGHDT, YNNKEL (reference sequence). V lost 1 base to trimming and J lost 7 bases, with 17 bases between them.